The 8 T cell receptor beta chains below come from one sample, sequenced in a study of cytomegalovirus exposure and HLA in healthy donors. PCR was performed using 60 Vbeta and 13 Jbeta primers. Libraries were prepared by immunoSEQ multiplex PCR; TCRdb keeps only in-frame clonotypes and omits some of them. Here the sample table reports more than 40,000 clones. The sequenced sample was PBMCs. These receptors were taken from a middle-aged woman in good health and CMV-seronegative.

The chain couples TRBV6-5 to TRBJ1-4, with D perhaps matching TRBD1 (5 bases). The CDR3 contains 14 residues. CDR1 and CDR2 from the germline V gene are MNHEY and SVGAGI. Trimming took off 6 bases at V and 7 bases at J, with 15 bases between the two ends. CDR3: CASSLLGRVEKLFF. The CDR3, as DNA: TGTGCCAGCAGCCTCCTGGGGCGCGTTGAAAAACTGTTTTTT.

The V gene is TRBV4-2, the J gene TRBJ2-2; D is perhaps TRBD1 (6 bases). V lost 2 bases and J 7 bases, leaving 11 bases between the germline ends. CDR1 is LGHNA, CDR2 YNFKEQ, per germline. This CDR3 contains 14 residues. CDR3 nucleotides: TGTGCCAGCAGCCAATACAGGGAAGACGGGGAGCTGTTTTTT. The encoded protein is CASSQYREDGELFF.

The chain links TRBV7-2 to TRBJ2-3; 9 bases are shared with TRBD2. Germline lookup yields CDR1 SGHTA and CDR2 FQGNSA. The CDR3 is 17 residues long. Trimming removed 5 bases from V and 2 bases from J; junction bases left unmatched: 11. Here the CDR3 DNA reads TGTGCCAGCAGCCCTCGGGCGGGAGGGACCCTCACAGATACGCAGTATTTT. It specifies CASSPRAGGTLTDTQYF.

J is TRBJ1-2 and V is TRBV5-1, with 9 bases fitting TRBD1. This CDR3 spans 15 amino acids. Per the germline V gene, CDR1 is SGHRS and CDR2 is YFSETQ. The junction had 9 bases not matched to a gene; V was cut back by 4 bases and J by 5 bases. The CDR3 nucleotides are TGCGCCAGCAGCCGGACAGGGGATTCACAATATGGCTACACCTTC. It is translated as CASSRTGDSQYGYTF.

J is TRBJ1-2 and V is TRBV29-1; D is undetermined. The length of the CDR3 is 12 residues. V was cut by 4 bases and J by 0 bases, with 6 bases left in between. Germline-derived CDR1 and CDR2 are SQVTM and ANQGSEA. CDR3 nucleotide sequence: TGCAGCGTTGCGGAGCCTAACTATGGCTACACCTTC. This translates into CSVAEPNYGYTF.

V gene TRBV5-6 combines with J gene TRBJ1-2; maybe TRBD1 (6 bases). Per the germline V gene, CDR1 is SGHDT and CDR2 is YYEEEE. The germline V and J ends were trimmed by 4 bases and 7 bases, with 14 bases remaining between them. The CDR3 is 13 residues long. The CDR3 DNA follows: TGTGCCAGCAGCCTCCAACTCAGGGGTGGCTACACCTTC. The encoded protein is CASSLQLRGGYTF.

CDR3 in DNA: TGCGCCAGCAGCTTGGCTGCTAGCGGGAGGGCCGATGAGCAGTACTTC. As protein: CASSLAASGRADEQYF. V usage is TRBV5-1 and J usage is TRBJ2-7; 12 nucleotides match TRBD2. The ends lost 0 bases at V and 7 bases at J; junction bases unmatched: 8. In germline, CDR1 is SGHRS, CDR2 YFSETQ. This CDR3 has 16 residues. Based on the CDR3 plus reference TRBV5-1 and TRBJ2-7, the full variable domain is KAGVTQTPRYLIKTRGQQVTLSCSPISGHRSVSWYQQTPGQGLQFLFEYFSETQRNKGNFPGRFSGRQFSNSRSEMNVSTLELGDSALYLCASSLAASGRADEQYFGPGTRLTVT.

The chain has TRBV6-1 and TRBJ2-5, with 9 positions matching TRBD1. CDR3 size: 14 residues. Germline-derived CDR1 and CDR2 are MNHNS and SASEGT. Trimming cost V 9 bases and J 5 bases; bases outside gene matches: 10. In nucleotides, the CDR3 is TGTGCCAGTTTCACAGGGGGCGGGGGTGAGACCCAGTACTTC. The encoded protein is CASFTGGGGETQYF.